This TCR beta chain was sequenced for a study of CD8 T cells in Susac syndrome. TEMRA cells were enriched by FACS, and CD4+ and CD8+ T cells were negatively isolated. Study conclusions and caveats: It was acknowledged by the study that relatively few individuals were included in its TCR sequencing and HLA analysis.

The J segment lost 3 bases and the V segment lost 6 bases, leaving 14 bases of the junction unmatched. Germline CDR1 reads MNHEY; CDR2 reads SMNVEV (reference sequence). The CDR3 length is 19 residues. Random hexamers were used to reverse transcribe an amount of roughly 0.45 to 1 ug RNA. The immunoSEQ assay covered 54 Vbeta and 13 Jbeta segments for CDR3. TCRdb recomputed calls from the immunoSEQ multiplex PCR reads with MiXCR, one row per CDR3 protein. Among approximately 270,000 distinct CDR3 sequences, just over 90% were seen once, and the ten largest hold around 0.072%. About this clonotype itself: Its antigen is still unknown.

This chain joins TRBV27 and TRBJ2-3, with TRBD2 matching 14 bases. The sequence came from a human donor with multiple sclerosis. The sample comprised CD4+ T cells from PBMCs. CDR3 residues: CASRPLRLAGGPFTDTQYF. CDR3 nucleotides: TGTGCCAGCAGACCCCTTAGACTAGCGGGAGGGCCTTTTACAGATACGCAGTATTTT.